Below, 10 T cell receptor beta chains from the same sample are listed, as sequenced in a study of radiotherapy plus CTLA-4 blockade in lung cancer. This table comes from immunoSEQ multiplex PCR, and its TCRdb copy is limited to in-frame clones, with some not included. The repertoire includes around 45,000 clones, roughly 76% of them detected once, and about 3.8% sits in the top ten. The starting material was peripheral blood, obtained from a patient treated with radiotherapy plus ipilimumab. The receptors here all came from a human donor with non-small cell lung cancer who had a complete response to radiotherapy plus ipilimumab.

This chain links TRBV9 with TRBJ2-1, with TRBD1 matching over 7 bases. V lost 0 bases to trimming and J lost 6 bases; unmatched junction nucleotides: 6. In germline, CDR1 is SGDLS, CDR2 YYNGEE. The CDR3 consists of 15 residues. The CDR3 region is CASSVGDSVINEQFF. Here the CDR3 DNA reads TGTGCCAGCAGCGTAGGGGACAGTGTTATCAATGAGCAGTTCTTC. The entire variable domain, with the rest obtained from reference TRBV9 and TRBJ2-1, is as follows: DSGVTQTPKHLITATGQRVTLRCSPRSGDLSVYWYQQSLDQGLQFLIQYYNGEERAKGNILERFSAQQFPDLHSELNLSSLELGDSALYFCASSVGDSVINEQFFGPGTRLTVL.

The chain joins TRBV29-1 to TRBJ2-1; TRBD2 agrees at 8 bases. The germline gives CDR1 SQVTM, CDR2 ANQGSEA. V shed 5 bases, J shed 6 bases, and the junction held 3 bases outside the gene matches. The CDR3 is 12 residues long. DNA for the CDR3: TGCAGCGTTAGCGGGAGAGGCAATGAGCAGTTCTTC. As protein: CSVSGRGNEQFF.

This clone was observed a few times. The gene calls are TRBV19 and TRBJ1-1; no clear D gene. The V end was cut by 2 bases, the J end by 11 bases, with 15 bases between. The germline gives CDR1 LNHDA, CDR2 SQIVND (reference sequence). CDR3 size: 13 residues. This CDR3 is CASSINIRVAAFF. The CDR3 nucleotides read TGTGCCAGTAGTATAAACATTCGGGTTGCCGCTTTCTTT. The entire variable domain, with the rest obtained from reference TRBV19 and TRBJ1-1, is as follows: DGGITQSPKYLFRKEGQNVTLSCEQNLNHDAMYWYRQDPGQGLRLIYYSQIVNDFQKGDIAEGYSVSREKKESFPLTVTSAQKNPTAFYLCASSINIRVAAFFGQGTRLTVV.

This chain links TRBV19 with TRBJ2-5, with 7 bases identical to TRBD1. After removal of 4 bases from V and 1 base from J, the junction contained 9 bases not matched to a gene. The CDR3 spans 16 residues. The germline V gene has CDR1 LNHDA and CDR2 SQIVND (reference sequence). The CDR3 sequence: CASSTLGQAVQETQYF. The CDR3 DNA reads TGTGCCAGTAGTACCCTAGGACAGGCCGTCCAAGAGACCCAGTACTTC. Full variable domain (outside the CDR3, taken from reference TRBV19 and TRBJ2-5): DGGITQSPKYLFRKEGQNVTLSCEQNLNHDAMYWYRQDPGQGLRLIYYSQIVNDFQKGDIAEGYSVSREKKESFPLTVTSAQKNPTAFYLCASSTLGQAVQETQYFGPGTRLLVL.

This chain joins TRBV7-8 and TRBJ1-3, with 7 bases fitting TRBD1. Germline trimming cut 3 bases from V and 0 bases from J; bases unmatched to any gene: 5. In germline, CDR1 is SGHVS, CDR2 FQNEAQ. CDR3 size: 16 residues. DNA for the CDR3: TGTGCCAGCAGCTTCGGACAGGCCAGCTCTGGAAACACCATATATTTT. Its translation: CASSFGQASSGNTIYF.

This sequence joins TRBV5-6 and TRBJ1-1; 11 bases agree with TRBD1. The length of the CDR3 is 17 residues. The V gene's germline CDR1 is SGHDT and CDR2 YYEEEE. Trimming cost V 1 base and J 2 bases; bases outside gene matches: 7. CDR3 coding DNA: TGTGCCAGCAGCTTGTGGGGGGACAGGGGGGGCAACACTGAAGCTTTCTTT. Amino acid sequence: CASSLWGDRGGNTEAFF.

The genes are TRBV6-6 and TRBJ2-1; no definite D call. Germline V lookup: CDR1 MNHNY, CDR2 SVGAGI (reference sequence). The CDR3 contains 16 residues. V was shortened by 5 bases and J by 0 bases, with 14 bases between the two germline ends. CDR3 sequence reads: CASSKVSPSSYNEQFF. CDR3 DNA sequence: TGTGCCAGCAGTAAAGTTAGCCCGAGCTCCTACAATGAGCAGTTCTTC.

As DNA, the CDR3 is TGTGCCAGCAATCTCCGGGAGTGGAGCAATGAGCAGTTCTTC. It translates to CASNLREWSNEQFF. V and J are TRBV6-1 and TRBJ2-1; tentative D call: TRBD2 (6 bases). This CDR3 region has 14 residues. Trimming cost V 7 bases and J 6 bases, with 16 bases left between them. Germline CDR1 is MNHNS and CDR2 is SASEGT.

As DNA, the CDR3 is TGTGCCAGCAGTTCGGCAGGGGGTAATTACGAGCAGTACTTC. As protein: CASSSAGGNYEQYF. V usage is TRBV25-1 and J usage is TRBJ2-7; 7 bases map to TRBD1. Per germline, CDR1 MGHDK and CDR2 SYGVNS. The CDR3 length is 14 residues. Trimming cost V 5 bases and J 4 bases; bases outside gene matches: 8.

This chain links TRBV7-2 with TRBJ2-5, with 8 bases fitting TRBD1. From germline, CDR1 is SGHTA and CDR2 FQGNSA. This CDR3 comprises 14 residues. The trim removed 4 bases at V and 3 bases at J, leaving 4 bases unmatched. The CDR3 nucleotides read TGTGCCAGCAGCTCCTGGGACAGGAAAGAGACCCAGTACTTC. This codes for CASSSWDRKETQYF. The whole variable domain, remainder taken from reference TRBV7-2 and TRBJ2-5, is GAGVSQSPSNKVTEKGKDVELRCDPISGHTALYWYRQSLGQGLEFLIYFQGNSAPDKSGLPSDRFSAERTGGSVSTLTIQRTQQEDSAVYLCASSSWDRKETQYFGPGTRLLVL.